Listed below are T cell receptor beta chains from one sample, sequenced in a study of T cell responses to AZD1222 COVID-19 vaccine. The protocol was immunoSEQ multiplex PCR, while the TCRdb copy is restricted to in-frame clones and leaves out a portion. The sample records approximately 110,000 clones, over 75% being singletons. The sequencing used peripheral blood, collected on day 0 of AZD1222 vaccination. Receptors were obtained from an adult in good health. The CDR3 runs from the conserved cysteine through the conserved F or W. A D gene is named only where the DNA matches it firmly. For some rows the clone size is stated as once, few or many, or as a class when expanded; others skip it.

TRBD1,TRBV9,TRBJ1-1,-,TGTGCCAGCAGCGTGGCCCGGGACAGGGAGAGCACTGAAGCTTTCTTT,CASSVARDRESTEAFF
TRBD1,TRBV24-1,TRBJ1-6,-,TGTGCCACCAGTGATTTTCGCCAGGGGGGTAATTCACCCCTCCACTTT,CATSDFRQGGNSPLHF
TRBD1,TRBV18,TRBJ1-2,-,TGTGCCAGCTCACCGGGACAGGAGGGCTATGGCTACACCTTC,CASSPGQEGYGYTF
-,TRBV3-1/TRBV3-2,TRBJ2-4,-,TGTGCCAGCAGCCTCCGAAGGACAGACAAAAACATTCAGTACTTC,CASSLRRTDKNIQYF
TRBD2,TRBV9,TRBJ2-2,-,TGTGCCAGCAGCACAACCTGGCGGGAGGGCCACCCCACCGGGGAGCTGTTTTTT,CASSTTWREGHPTGELFF
TRBD2,TRBV30,TRBJ2-2,-,TGTGCCTGGTCCGGGCTAGCGGGGGGGCCGGGCACCGGGGAGCTGTTTTTT,CAWSGLAGGPGTGELFF
-,TRBV30,TRBJ2-5,once,TGTGCCTGGAAATGGGGGGCGGAGACCCAGTACTTC,CAWKWGAETQYF
-,TRBV5-6,TRBJ2-7,-,TGTGCCAGCAGCCTCAGCTCCTACGAGCAGTACTTC,CASSLSSYEQYF
-,TRBV19,TRBJ1-5,-,TGTGCCAGTAGTATAGGGGGGGGAACAAGGTTTCAGCCCCAGCATTTT,CASSIGGGTRFQPQHF
TRBD2,TRBV5-4,TRBJ2-3,-,TGTGCCAGCAGCTCGGGACTAGCGGGAGGAGCGGATACGCAGTATTTT,CASSSGLAGGADTQYF
-,TRBV10-3,TRBJ1-2,-,TGTGCCATCAGTGAGTCGTACGGGATTGCAAACTATGGCTACACCTTC,CAISESYGIANYGYTF
-,TRBV28,TRBJ2-5,-,TGTGCCAGCAGAACGGACCCCCGGGCCCAGTACTTC,CASRTDPRAQYF
TRBD2,TRBV6-4,TRBJ2-3,-,TGTGCCAGCAGTGGAACCGGGACTAGCCATACCCCTAGCACAGATACGCAGTATTTT,CASSGTGTSHTPSTDTQYF
TRBD2,TRBV11-3,TRBJ2-1,once,TGTGCCAGCAGCTTTAGTAGCGGGGTAAATGAGCAGTTCTTC,CASSFSSGVNEQFF
TRBD1,TRBV15,TRBJ1-4,-,TGTGCCACCAGCAGAGGTGGACAGGGGTCTAAGGGAAATGAAAAACTGTTTTTT,CATSRGGQGSKGNEKLFF
-,TRBV11-2,TRBJ1-1,-,TGTGCCAGCAGCCCTATTGGGAACGGGGGGCTCTTCACTGAAGCTTTCTTT,CASSPIGNGGLFTEAFF
TRBD1,TRBV28,TRBJ1-5,-,TGTGCCAGCAGTGATGGACAGGGGGCTTCTTATCAGCCCCAGCATTTT,CASSDGQGASYQPQHF
TRBD2,TRBV19,TRBJ2-5,-,TGTGCCAGTAGAAGTGGCGGGGGGGAAGAGACCCAGTACTTC,CASRSGGGEETQYF
-,TRBV28,TRBJ1-2,-,TGTGCCAGCAGTTGGTCTTCGGGTGGCTACACCTTC,CASSWSSGGYTF
TRBD2,TRBV3-1/TRBV3-2,TRBJ2-3,-,TGTGCCAGCAGCTTAGCGGGGGACACAGATACGCAGTATTTT,CASSLAGDTDTQYF
-,TRBV2,TRBJ1-5,-,TGTGCCAGCAGTGCTCAGGGAGCGGCGAATCAGCCCCAGCATTTT,CASSAQGAANQPQHF
-,TRBV28,TRBJ1-2,-,TGTGCCAGCACCCCCCGGGGGATAATTTATGGCTACACCTTC,CASTPRGIIYGYTF
TRBD1,TRBV5-1,TRBJ2-1,-,TGCGCCAGCAGCTCGACAGGGACGCGGAATGAGCAGTTCTTC,CASSSTGTRNEQFF
TRBD1,TRBV19,TRBJ1-1,-,TGTGCCAGTAGTATATTCCAGGACAGGGGAAGAGCTGAAGCTTTCTTT,CASSIFQDRGRAEAFF
TRBD2,TRBV5-1,TRBJ2-3,once,TGCGCCAGCAGATCAAGCGGGACTGGCACAGATACGCAGTATTTT,CASRSSGTGTDTQYF
TRBD1,TRBV27,TRBJ1-2,-,TGTGCCAGCACCAGGGGGCTAGACTATGGCTACACCTTC,CASTRGLDYGYTF
-,TRBV5-1,TRBJ1-1,-,TGCGCCAGCTGCCCCCTTGGGGACACTGAAGCTTTCTTT,CASCPLGDTEAFF